This T cell receptor (beta chain) was identified during a study of T-cell memory formation after mild COVID-19. Study information: TCR clusters largely stayed donor specific. Overall study findings and caveats: The study detected some responding clones in pre-infection memory, suggesting cross-reactive memory joined.

Constant-segment-primed 5'RACE gave TCR alpha and TCR beta cDNA libraries with sample barcodes and UMIs. MiXCR was run by TCRdb on the 5' RACE reads, yielding one entry per CDR3 protein. The data show approximately 60,000 distinct CDR3 sequences, around 10% seen once. The V and J ends lost 4 bases and 6 bases respectively, with 12 bases between them. This CDR3 region has 12 residues. Per germline, CDR1 DFQATT and CDR2 SNEGSKA (reference sequence). Regarding this clonotype: Its target is unknown.

This chain links TRBV20-1 with TRBJ2-5, with D maybe TRBD2 (5 bases). The sequenced sample was PBMCs or a T cell subset sorted from them (not recorded which). This clonotype was obtained from a young man who had mild COVID-19 (a few samples of this study predate the infection). Cell type and time point are not known. The DNA for the CDR3 is TGCAGTGCTATGGTAGCCGGGAAGACCCAGTACTTC. Protein product: CSAMVAGKTQYF.